Each of the 13 T cell receptor beta chains below was sequenced from the same sample in a study of CD8 T cells in Susac syndrome. Reverse transcription of roughly 0.5 to 1 ug RNA was performed with random hexamers. In TCRdb, the immunoSEQ multiplex PCR reads were re-called with MiXCR into one record per CDR3 protein. The data show roughly 400,000 distinct CDR3 sequences, 75% to 90% seen once. Sequenced sample: CD8+ T cells from PBMCs. These receptor sequences come from a human donor with multiple sclerosis.

This chain connects TRBV10-3 to TRBJ2-7, with D perhaps assigned TRBD1 or TRBD2 (5 bases each). Trimming took 4 bases from V and 0 from J, leaving 22 bases between them. Germline values: CDR1 ENHRY, CDR2 SYGVKD. The length of the CDR3 is 18 residues. The CDR3 coding sequence is TGTGCCATCAGTGCATCTCCTAGGGACCTATATCCCTCCTACGAGCAGTACTTC. The encoded protein is CAISASPRDLYPSYEQYF.

Of note for this clonotype: Its ends do not fully match the called genes, so a read error is possible. This chain joins TRBV5-4 and TRBJ1-1; TRBD1 matches at 7 bases. The CDR3 is 13 residues long. The germline gives CDR1 SGHNT, CDR2 YYREEE (reference sequence). CDR3 nucleotide sequence: TGTGCCAGCAGGCCGACAGGGAACGCTGAAGCTTTCTTT. Protein sequence: CASRPTGNAEAFF.

The chain uses TRBV27 and TRBJ2-7, with 7 bases aligning to TRBD1. The V gene end was trimmed by 8 bases and the J gene end by 6 bases; junction bases not matched to a gene: 13. The CDR3 has 14 residues. Germline loops: CDR1 MNHEY, CDR2 SMNVEV (reference sequence). DNA of the CDR3: TGTGCCAGCTATAAACAGGGGAGCTCTCTCGAGCAGTACTTC. As protein: CASYKQGSSLEQYF.

This clonotype appeared once. CDR3 sequence reads: CASSRANEQYF. The CDR3 region has the DNA TGTGCCAGCAGCCGAGCCAACGAGCAGTACTTC. The chain uses TRBV4-2 and TRBJ2-7; D gene unclear. Deletions cut 4 bases from V and 5 bases from J, with 6 bases between. This CDR3 is 11 amino acids long. The germline V gene encodes CDR1 LGHNA and CDR2 YNFKEQ.

CDR3 sequence: CASSQERQYSNQPQHF. CDR3 sequence (DNA): TGCGCCAGCAGCCAAGAGCGACAGTATAGCAATCAGCCCCAGCATTTT. V and J are TRBV4-1 and TRBJ1-5; the D gene is possibly TRBD1 (5 bases). With 0 bases removed from V and 0 bases from J, the gap between germline ends came to 9 bases. Germline V gives CDR1 MGHRA, CDR2 YSYEKL. This CDR3 has 16 amino acids.

The CDR3 sequence is CAWEGQYSSYEQYF. In DNA form, the CDR3 reads TGTGCCTGGGAGGGACAGTACTCCTCCTACGAGCAGTACTTC. The gene calls are TRBV30 and TRBJ2-7; 7 bases agree with TRBD1. The CDR3 length is 14 residues. The V gene end was trimmed by 5 bases and the J gene end by 0 bases; junction bases not matched to a gene: 7. CDR1 is GTSNPN and CDR2 is SVGIG in the germline V gene (reference sequence).

The chain couples TRBV6-5 to TRBJ2-1; 8 bases are a match to TRBD2. Germline V gives CDR1 MNHEY, CDR2 SVGAGI. There are 14 residues in the CDR3. Germline trimming cut 6 bases from V and 7 bases from J; bases unmatched to any gene: 8. Here the CDR3 DNA reads TGTGCCAGCAGCGGTAGCGGGATTAGGAATGAGCAGTTCTTC. This sequence encodes CASSGSGIRNEQFF.

Only a few counts were recorded for this clonotype. The J gene is TRBJ2-3, the V gene TRBV27; 7 bases fit TRBD1. The CDR3 is made up of 14 amino acids. J lost 3 bases, V lost 5 bases, and 5 bases had no gene match. Germline CDR1 reads MNHEY; CDR2 reads SMNVEV (reference sequence). The CDR3 nucleotides read TGTGCCAGCAGTCCAGGGGGAAGGACAGATACGCAGTATTTT. This encodes CASSPGGRTDTQYF.

The genes are TRBV7-9 and TRBJ1-4; D remains ambiguous. Germline V gene sequence: CDR1 SEHNR, CDR2 FQNEAQ (reference sequence). The CDR3 is 14 amino acids. The germline V and J ends were trimmed by 8 bases and 4 bases, with 14 bases remaining between them. CDR3: CASEAEGYNEKLFF. The DNA of the CDR3 is TGTGCCAGCGAAGCGGAGGGATATAATGAAAAACTGTTTTTT.

The rearrangement joins TRBV6-5 to TRBJ1-5, with D uncertain. The germline V gene has CDR1 MNHEY and CDR2 SVGAGI. V was cut by 2 bases and J by 4 bases, with 9 bases left in between. The CDR3 runs 14 residues. CDR3 amino acids: CASSYLGVNQPQHF. The CDR3 coding sequence is TGTGCCAGCAGTTACCTAGGAGTTAATCAGCCCCAGCATTTT.

The chain carries TRBV28 and TRBJ1-1; no clear D. CDR3 length equals 16 residues. From germline, CDR1 is MDHEN and CDR2 SYDVKM. V shed 7 bases and J shed 0 bases, with 18 bases lying between them. CDR3 in DNA: TGTGCCAGCAAACCCCTCCCCCATCACATGAACACTGAAGCTTTCTTT. This encodes CASKPLPHHMNTEAFF.

V and J are TRBV7-8 and TRBJ1-1, with D possibly TRBD1 on 6 matching bases. Trimming shortened V by 2 bases and J by 0 bases, and 13 bases separated the two germline ends. Germline V lookup: CDR1 SGHVS, CDR2 FQNEAQ. This CDR3 contains 16 residues. CDR3 DNA sequence: TGTGCCAGCAGCTTACCCACAGGGTTCATGAACACTGAAGCTTTCTTT. It translates to CASSLPTGFMNTEAFF.

The rearrangement uses TRBV27 and TRBJ2-5; D not resolved. This CDR3 is 13 amino acids long. Trimming took off 4 bases at V and 0 bases at J, with 6 bases between the two ends. The germline gives CDR1 MNHEY, CDR2 SMNVEV (reference sequence). CDR3 sequence (DNA): TGTGCCAGCAGTTCACTCAACCAAGAGACCCAGTACTTC. Translation gives CASSSLNQETQYF.